The 28 T cell receptor beta chains below were found in one sample sequenced in a study of response to subunit inactivated influenza vaccine. TCRdb called the RT-PCR reads again in MiXCR, with one record for every CDR3 protein. The sample contains around 570,000 distinct CDR3 sequences, roughly 10% of which appear only once. Another study also made use of these data, one on T cells expressing NK-cell markers. That publication notes: Production of TCR beta cDNA relied on 5'RACE template switching with UMIs.

The sequencing here drew on PBMCs from blood, taken on the day of vaccination. All receptors come from a man over 45 who received an inactivated influenza vaccine.

This clonotype was seen more than once but under ten times. This chain links TRBV12-3 or TRBV12-4 with TRBJ2-7, with TRBD1 identical over 7 bases. This CDR3 has 12 residues. Trimming took 2 bases from V and 13 from J; bases not matched to a gene: 8. This CDR3 is CASSLSRGGLYF. The DNA of the CDR3 is TGTGCCAGCAGTTTAAGTCGAGGGGGCCTATACTTC.

The rearrangement links TRBV7-2 to TRBJ2-1, with 14 bases matching TRBD2. The germline gives CDR1 SGHTA, CDR2 FQGNSA. This CDR3 region has 15 residues. Trimming at V came to 6 bases and at J to 8 bases, leaving 6 bases not matched to a gene. The CDR3 loop reads CASSARTSGRHEQFF. CDR3 in DNA: TGTGCCAGCAGTGCCCGGACTAGCGGGAGGCATGAGCAGTTCTTC.

In this sample, this clonotype turned up a few times. This sequence joins TRBV29-1 and TRBJ1-2; no reliable D call. CDR1 is SQVTM, CDR2 ANQGSEA, per germline. The CDR3 has 12 residues. Trimming pared 0 bases from V and 4 bases from J, leaving 6 bases between. CDR3 in amino acids: CSVEDWVYGYTF. The DNA of the CDR3 is TGCAGCGTTGAAGATTGGGTCTATGGCTACACCTTC.

The rearrangement joins TRBV18 to TRBJ1-1, with D possibly matching TRBD1 (5 bases). Germline lookup yields CDR1 KGHSH and CDR2 LQKENI. This CDR3 contains 14 residues. V shed 2 bases and J shed 4 bases, with 11 bases lying between them. CDR3 in amino acids: CASSPGRVGTEAFF. In DNA, the CDR3 is TGTGCCAGCTCACCAGGCAGGGTGGGCACTGAAGCTTTCTTT.

This clonotype was counted only a few times. Germline and junction disagree at one end, which may indicate a read error. The J gene is TRBJ2-7, the V gene TRBV7-2, with TRBD2 as a possible D gene (6 bases). This CDR3 contains 13 residues. Germline V CDR1 and CDR2: SGHTA, FQGNSA. The CDR3 nucleotides are TGTGCCAGCAGCCTAGCGTACTCCTACGAGCAGTACTTC. Translated: CASSLAYSYEQYF.

This clonotype was seen more than once but under ten times. The rearrangement uses TRBV12-3 or TRBV12-4 and TRBJ2-7; tentative D call: TRBD1 (6 bases). Trimming left V 1 base short and J 6 bases short, with 13 bases between. The CDR3 totals 14 residues. CDR3 amino acids: CASSLGQVRGEQYF. Here the CDR3 DNA reads TGTGCCAGCAGTTTAGGACAGGTGAGGGGCGAGCAGTACTTC.

The CDR3 coding sequence is TGTGCCAGCAGCTTAACGGACTCTGGGGCCAACGTCCTGACTTTC. Encoded protein: CASSLTDSGANVLTF. This chain joins TRBV11-1 and TRBJ2-6; no clear D. CDR3 length: 15 amino acids. Germline V gene data show CDR1 as SGHAT and CDR2 as FQDESV (reference sequence). V was pared by 2 bases and J by 0 bases, with 5 bases between. Looking up the rest from reference TRBV11-1 and TRBJ2-6 gives the full variable domain: EAEVAQSPRYKITEKSQAVAFWCDPISGHATLYWYRQILGQGPELLVQFQDESVVDDSQLPKDRFSAERLKGVDSTLKIQPAELGDSAMYLCASSLTDSGANVLTFGAGSRLTVL.

The genes are TRBV28 and TRBJ2-7, with 10 nucleotides matching TRBD2. The CDR3 extends over 15 amino acids. V shed 5 bases, J shed 6 bases, and the junction held 10 bases outside the gene matches. In germline, CDR1 is MDHEN, CDR2 SYDVKM. The CDR3 is CASSPPASGGPEQYF. The CDR3 nucleotides read TGTGCCAGCAGTCCCCCTGCTAGCGGGGGCCCCGAGCAGTACTTC.

This clonotype was detected ten times or more. V usage is TRBV20-1 and J usage is TRBJ2-5; perhaps TRBD2 as D (5 bases). Germline V gene data show CDR1 as DFQATT and CDR2 as SNEGSKA (reference sequence). Trimming removed 6 bases from V and 7 bases from J, with 15 bases in between. The CDR3 sequence is 12 residues long. The CDR3 sequence: CSAPSEGLTQYF. The CDR3 coding sequence is TGCAGTGCCCCTAGTGAGGGTCTGACCCAGTACTTC.

The table lists this clonotype with a few counts. The rearrangement links TRBV12-3 or TRBV12-4 to TRBJ2-1, with TRBD1 identical over 8 bases. This CDR3 has 17 residues. With 5 bases clipped from V and 2 bases from J, the junction kept 11 bases outside the gene matches. In DNA, the CDR3 is TGTGCCAGCAGTCCGCGCAGGGGGCGGACCCCCTACAATGAGCAGTTCTTC. It yields the protein CASSPRRGRTPYNEQFF.

This clonotype was detected many times. This chain links TRBV5-5 with TRBJ2-3; no clear D. This CDR3 contains 15 residues. The V gene's germline CDR1 is SGHKS and CDR2 YYEKEE (reference sequence). The germline V and J ends were trimmed by 2 bases and 4 bases, with 14 bases remaining between them. The CDR3 nucleotides read TGTGCCAGCAGCTTCCCCCCGGTGCGGTCAGATACGCAGTATTTT. Amino acids: CASSFPPVRSDTQYF.

This clonotype was observed many times. This chain joins TRBV5-1 and TRBJ2-1; 7 bases are a match to TRBD2. The CDR3 consists of 13 residues. The ends lost 0 bases at V and 13 bases at J; junction bases unmatched: 7. Germline V lookup: CDR1 SGHRS, CDR2 YFSETQ. CDR3 sequence: CASSLVGRESQFF. CDR3 coding DNA: TGCGCCAGCAGCTTGGTAGGGCGGGAGAGCCAGTTCTTC.

CDR3 in amino acids: CASSLGLAGSYF. For the CDR3, the DNA is TGTGCCAGCAGCTTGGGACTAGCGGGGTCGTATTTT. The chain is built from TRBV5-6 and TRBJ2-3, with 11 bases lining up with TRBD2. Germline loops: CDR1 SGHDT, CDR2 YYEEEE. V shed 0 bases, J shed 14 bases, and the junction held 2 bases outside the gene matches. CDR3 length equals 12 residues.

The chain is built from TRBV12-3 or TRBV12-4 and TRBJ1-1; D call uncertain. The CDR3 spans 10 residues. V lost 6 bases and J 9 bases, leaving 8 bases between the germline ends. Here the CDR3 DNA reads TGTGCCAGCAGCTTGGGGAAAGCTTTCTTT. Protein: CASSLGKAFF.

This clonotype was seen ten or more times. This chain connects TRBV12-3 or TRBV12-4 to TRBJ1-1; the match to TRBD1 covers 11 bases. CDR3 length: 18 amino acids. V shed 0 bases, J shed 4 bases, and the junction held 10 bases outside the gene matches. As DNA, the CDR3 is TGTGCCAGCAGTTTAGCGAGATCCTGGACAGGGGGCCCCACTGAAGCTTTCTTT. This gives the protein CASSLARSWTGGPTEAFF.

This clonotype was seen a handful of times. The chain carries TRBV6-2 or TRBV6-3 and TRBJ2-1, with a possible D match to TRBD1 (6 bases). Per the germline V gene, CDR1 is MNHEY and CDR2 is SVGEGT. The CDR3 sequence is 11 residues long. The germline V and J ends were trimmed by 11 bases and 9 bases, with 14 bases remaining between them. Written as DNA, the CDR3 is TGTGCCGTACAGGGTTTGGGTGAGCAGTTCTTC. It encodes CAVQGLGEQFF.

This clonotype was picked up a small number of times. The chain is built from TRBV7-2 and TRBJ2-1, with 9 positions matching TRBD2. CDR1 and CDR2 (germline): SGHTA, FQGNSA. Trimming took 1 base from V and 4 from J; bases not matched to a gene: 5. This CDR3 has 16 residues. The CDR3 region is CASSLEPSGVYNEQFF. In DNA, the CDR3 is TGTGCCAGCAGCTTAGAGCCTAGCGGGGTTTACAATGAGCAGTTCTTC.

The chain has TRBV10-3 and TRBJ2-7; TRBD2 agrees at 8 bases. Per the germline V gene, CDR1 is ENHRY and CDR2 is SYGVKD. The length of the CDR3 is 15 residues. V trimming: 4 bases; J trimming: 2 bases; junction bases outside the gene matches: 7. Written as DNA, the CDR3 is TGTGCCATCAGTGTCGGGACTAGAGGGCCCTACGAGCAGTACTTC. It is translated as CAISVGTRGPYEQYF.

For the CDR3, the DNA is TGCAGCGTTGAAGGCGTGGGGAAGACCCAGTACTTC. Its translation: CSVEGVGKTQYF. The chain joins TRBV29-1 to TRBJ2-5; D is unresolved. This CDR3 comprises 12 residues. Per germline, CDR1 SQVTM and CDR2 ANQGSEA. V lost 1 base and J 6 bases, leaving 9 bases between the germline ends.

The gene calls are TRBV10-3 and TRBJ1-2; TRBD1 aligns across 11 bases. Losses at the gene ends were 6 bases for V and 4 bases for J; bases not matched to a gene: 4. This CDR3 has 14 residues. CDR1 is ENHRY and CDR2 is SYGVKD in the germline V gene. DNA for the CDR3: TGTGCCATCAGGAGGGACAGGGGGACCTATGGCTACACCTTC. The encoded protein is CAIRRDRGTYGYTF.

This clonotype was recorded a few times. The chain couples TRBV25-1 to TRBJ2-2; the D gene is possibly TRBD2 (5 bases). V was pared by 1 base and J by 0 bases, with 9 bases between. CDR1 MGHDK and CDR2 SYGVNS come from the germline V gene. The CDR3 runs 16 residues. This CDR3 is CASSESLTTNTGELFF. In DNA, the CDR3 is TGTGCCAGCAGTGAATCATTGACTACGAACACCGGGGAGCTGTTTTTT.

The J gene is TRBJ2-5, the V gene TRBV29-1; 8 bases agree with TRBD2. The CDR3 runs to 14 residues. V trimming: 4 bases; J trimming: 1 base; junction bases outside the gene matches: 5. CDR1 SQVTM and CDR2 ANQGSEA come from the germline V gene. Written as DNA, the CDR3 is TGCAGCGTTGGCCCGGGGGGGGGCCAAGAGACCCAGTACTTC. This sequence encodes CSVGPGGGQETQYF.

This clonotype was detected ten times or more. CDR3 residues: CASSGETQYF. CDR3 coding DNA: TGTGCCAGCAGTGGGGAGACCCAGTACTTC. The gene calls are TRBV12-3 or TRBV12-4 and TRBJ2-5; D gene uncertain. This CDR3 has 10 residues. Trimming removed 5 bases from V and 5 bases from J, with 3 bases in between.

The chain recombines TRBV28 with TRBJ1-3; unclear D gene. CDR1 and CDR2 from the germline V gene are MDHEN and SYDVKM. CDR3 size: 16 residues. The ends were cut back, 5 bases at V and 0 bases at J, with 14 bases in the middle. The chain's CDR3 is CASSPWSTLSGNTIYF. CDR3 sequence (DNA): TGTGCCAGCAGTCCCTGGTCGACACTCTCTGGAAACACCATATATTTT.

This clonotype was seen more than once but under ten times. The chain joins TRBV21-1 to TRBJ2-2; the table's TRBD1 call for D was not verified on the DNA. TRBV21-1 counts as a pseudogene. This CDR3 is 17 amino acids long. CDR3 sequence reads: CASSKTARGRVTGELFF. CDR3 in DNA: TGTGCCAGCAGCAAAACTGCTCGGGGGCGGGTTACCGGGGAGCTGTTTTTT.

The chain couples TRBV7-2 to TRBJ2-5; D perhaps matches TRBD1 (6 bases). The CDR3 extends over 17 amino acids. Germline V gene data show CDR1 as SGHTA and CDR2 as FQGNSA. Trimming stripped 1 base from V and 5 bases from J, with 20 bases between. CDR3 nucleotide sequence: TGTGCCAGCAGCTTAGGGTACTCCGGGACAATCTTTGAGACCCAGTACTTC. Translated, it gives CASSLGYSGTIFETQYF.

Only a few counts were recorded for this clonotype. V and J are TRBV18 and TRBJ2-7, with 7 nucleotides matching TRBD2. Trimming cost V 0 bases and J 4 bases; bases outside gene matches: 9. Germline values: CDR1 KGHSH, CDR2 LQKENI. CDR3 length: 16 residues. The CDR3 loop is CASSPPGIGEGYEQYF. CDR3 bases: TGTGCCAGCTCACCACCGGGTATCGGGGAGGGATACGAGCAGTACTTC.

This clonotype was seen more than once but under ten times. The chain has TRBV14 and TRBJ2-7; D may correspond to TRBD1 or TRBD2 (5 bases each). Germline-derived CDR1 and CDR2 are SGHDN and FVKESK. With 0 bases removed from V and 6 bases from J, the gap between germline ends came to 15 bases. This CDR3 has 15 residues. CDR3 nucleotides: TGTGCCAGCAGCCAAGATAGTTGGGGGATTAGCGAGCAGTACTTC. Its translation is CASSQDSWGISEQYF.